This T cell receptor (beta chain) was recovered during a study of siplizumab effects on memory and regulatory T cells. The V and J ends lost 2 bases and 0 bases respectively, with 17 bases between them. The CDR3 is 18 amino acids. The germline gives CDR1 LGHNT, CDR2 FRNRAP. Clones were sequenced by immunoSEQ multiplex PCR, and TCRdb holds only the in-frame ones, with some missing. Of tens of thousands of clones detected, around 96% appear once; the ten largest clones hold about 0.1%. Notes on the study in general: Researchers did not confirm the suppressive function of proliferating Tregs from siplizumab cultures. The study found that mappable alloreactive CD4+ clones averaged around 69% Treg-derived with siplizumab and around 30% in controls.

Worth noting for this clone: Its specificity is not known.

Unstimulated naive, memory, effector memory and TEMRA subsets were subjected to sequencing in three donor pairs. The clonotype comes from a human donor in good health. This sequence joins TRBV12-5 and TRBJ1-5; D gene unclear. Sequenced: naive CD8+ T cells sorted from blood. The CDR3 DNA reads as TGTGCTAGTGGTTTGATCAGGACGGGAATGAATAGCAATCAGCCCCAGCATTTT. Amino acid sequence: CASGLIRTGMNSNQPQHF.